What follows describes a single T cell receptor beta chain. With 60 Vbeta and 13 Jbeta primers, the PCR was carried out. The repertoire was sequenced with immunoSEQ multiplex PCR; TCRdb's copy has only in-frame clones and lacks some. Of 140,000 to 150,000 clones listed, roughly 74% are singletons. The sample is drawn from a study of cytomegalovirus exposure and HLA in healthy donors. The V gene lost 3 bases and the J gene lost 4 bases, with 8 bases spanning the gap. The CDR3 has 14 amino acids. Looked up from germline, CDR1 is SGHDT and CDR2 is YYEEEE. The TCR comes from a woman aged 18-29 years in good health and CMV-seropositive. The source material was PBMCs. The gene calls are TRBV5-6 and TRBJ2-6; D is unclear. As DNA, the CDR3 is TGTGCCAGCAGCTCCCCACAAGGGGCCAACGTCCTGACTTTC. Its protein is CASSSPQGANVLTF. Combining the CDR3 with reference TRBV5-6 and TRBJ2-6 gives the whole variable domain DAGVTQSPTHLIKTRGQQVTLRCSPKSGHDTVSWYQQALGQGPQFIFQYYEEEERQRGNFPDRFSGHQFPNYSSELNVNALLLGDSALYLCASSSPQGANVLTFGAGSRLTVL.